The source of this TCR beta chain is a study of blood T cell repertoires in COVID-19 (dated by TCRdb to 2019 to 2021). With regard to the full study: The collaborator samples originated in the United States, Italy and Spain and spanned the acute and convalescent phases of COVID-19. The material from the prospective study consisted of cDNA or gDNA derived from T cells, B-cell-depleted T cells, or PBMCs. Subjects who had been exposed to COVID-19, were actively infected with it, or had recovered from it provided the deeply sampled blood TCRbeta repertoires that made up the dataset. The repertoires were released in a freely available public database meant as a resource for research on the immune response to SARS-CoV-2. The samples were drawn from the first 160 participants of the ongoing ImmuneRACE study and from some 1,300 subjects provided by 6 global collaborators. Nearly every sample came with metadata listing a de-identified subject ID, COVID-19 status, age in years and sex. Where available, HLA class I and class II types were taken from metadata supplied by the sample provider and were not determined by assay-based typing.

TCRbeta CDR3 regions were amplified from genomic DNA by means of the immunoSEQ Assay, a bias-controlled multiplex PCR. The paper's processing steps were these. Nucleated cell counts per sample were estimated from amplification of reference gene primers within the assay. To quantify the absolute abundance of each unique TCRbeta CDR3 rearrangement, sequence reads were collapsed and filtered. For each sample, productive Simpson clonality was calculated as the square root of Simpson's diversity index across productive rearrangements. TCRdb holds this immuneACCESS table with in-frame rearrangements only. Some clones are missing; in checked studies, unresolved V genes explain under half, and the rest has no known cause. V and J calls and clone size are those listed in that table; D and trimming were worked out from the DNA. A total of 200,000 to 250,000 clones appear in this sample, roughly 85% of them only once. 2.2% of the sample is held by the ten biggest clonotypes.

Samples from volunteer blood donors who had recovered from COVID-19 were contributed by a second Seattle source. The collaborating institutions used their own protocols to collect whole blood in K2EDTA tubes. For TCRbeta analysis, collaborator samples were shipped as frozen whole blood, as isolated PBMCs, or as DNA extracted from either sample type. General study outcomes and caveats: Clinical and demographic metadata were provided uncurated, with the amount varying by source and participant.

Notes on this clone: Its antigen target is currently unknown. No base quality values were provided; no much bigger clone lies one nucleotide off.

Taken from cysteine to phenylalanine, the CDR3 has 15 residues. The sequence is cut down to CDR3 DNA, 45 bases in frame from base 1. The germline V gene yields LGHNT for CDR1 and FRNRAP for CDR2. V is shortened by 4 bases, J by 2 bases, and the region joining them spans 12 bases. The sequence is built from TRBV12-5 and TRBJ1-5, with the D gene not clear enough to name. What was sequenced was peripheral blood. This sequence originates from a man younger than 45 who had recovered from COVID-19. In nucleotide form, the sequence is TGTGCTAGTGGTTCCCGGGAGGGAGGCAATCAGCCCCAGCATTTT. This codes for CASGSREGGNQPQHF. The full variable domain, with segments outside the CDR3 supplied by the reference TRBV12-5 and TRBJ1-5 proteins, appears as DARVTQTPRHKVTEMGQEVTMRCQPILGHNTVFWYRQTMMQGLELLAYFRNRAPLDDSGMPKDRFSAEMPDATLATLKIQPSEPRDSAVYFCASGSREGGNQPQHFGDGTRLSIL.